Below, one TCR beta chain is given with its context. Its matching antigen is unknown. The sample originates from a study of OX40 agonist ivuxolimab in advanced cancers. Study-wide context: At 0.01 to 10 mg/kg, ivuxolimab was administered intravenously to patients every 2 weeks. Participants could have had prior anti-PD-1, anti-PD-L1 or anti-CTLA-4 therapy, and less than 45% had some. Every patient in dose escalation had hepatocellular carcinoma, melanoma, renal cell or head and neck cancer.

Per germline, CDR1 SGDLS and CDR2 YYNGEE. With 3 bases clipped from V and 4 bases from J, the junction kept 6 bases outside the gene matches. The CDR3 contains 14 residues. Generated by immunoSEQ multiplex PCR, the TCRdb table keeps only in-frame clones and is missing some. The table lists more than 70,000 clones, 70% to 85% of them singletons. The study, taken as a whole, reports: At 0.1-3.0 mg/kg, partial responders had clonal expansion among the lowest observed.

The gene calls are TRBV9 and TRBJ1-2, with 7 bases aligning to TRBD1. The sample consisted of CD4+ or CD8+ T cells sorted from blood, taken in a trial of the OX40 agonist ivuxolimab. The source is an adult with an advanced solid tumor such as melanoma, head and neck, liver or kidney cancer. DNA of the CDR3: TGTGCCAGCAGCGCGACAGGGATGTCCTATGGCTACACCTTC. Translated, it gives CASSATGMSYGYTF.